Listed below are T cell receptor beta chains from one sample, sequenced in a study of T cell changes during pregnancy in multiple sclerosis. Method: immunoSEQ multiplex PCR; TCRdb's copy keeps in-frame clones and lacks some. The sample lists 36,000 or so clones, 88% occurring once. Sequences were derived from CD4+ T cells from peripheral blood mononuclear cells, sampled in the first trimester of pregnancy. These receptors originate from a female donor with multiple sclerosis, enrolled in a pregnancy study. Each CDR3 is given without its conserved first and last residue.

v_call cdr3_aa
TRBV19 ASSYQPGDQPQH
TRBV29-1 SVARDRVRGQF
TRBV20-1 IAGNEQF
TRBV5-1 ASSSFWAGITEAF
TRBV15 ATSRAAGYESQY
TRBV9 ASSVGRGGTGGSNTEAF
TRBV19 ASSKSGGDTSTDTQY
TRBV15 ATSAGDEQY
TRBV14 ASSHRGTDGYT
TRBV30 AWRRQLDQPQH
TRBV4-2 ASSQAQGDGSPLH
TRBV20-1 SASRGYEQY
TRBV5-6 ASSLISGRGYGYT